Below, 31 T cell receptor beta chains from the same sample are listed, as sequenced in a study of blood T cell repertoires in COVID-19. TCRdb keeps only in-frame clones here, not all; method: immunoSEQ multiplex PCR. The data contain around 100,000 clones, roughly four fifths of them singletons. The material sequenced was peripheral blood. The receptors shown here come from a man between 70 and 80 years old with active or convalescent COVID-19.

V usage is TRBV7-9 and J usage is TRBJ2-7; 8 bases match TRBD1. The CDR3 spans 15 residues. Trimming took 0 bases from V and 3 from J; bases not matched to a gene: 4. Germline-derived CDR1 and CDR2 are SEHNR and FQNEAQ (reference sequence). The CDR3 region is CASSLARTGSYEQYF. The CDR3 DNA reads as TGTGCCAGCAGCTTAGCCCGGACAGGGAGCTACGAGCAGTACTTC.

The chain combines TRBV2 with TRBJ1-1, with 10 bases lining up with TRBD1. CDR1 SNHLY and CDR2 FYNNEI come from the germline V gene. V trimming: 6 bases; J trimming: 4 bases; junction bases outside the gene matches: 5. The CDR3 has 14 residues. The CDR3: CASRSGQGSTEAFF. CDR3 sequence (DNA): TGTGCCAGCAGATCGGGACAGGGGAGCACTGAAGCTTTCTTT. The full variable domain, completed using reference TRBV2 and TRBJ1-1, is EPEVTQTPSHQVTQMGQEVILRCVPISNHLYFYWYRQILGQKVEFLVSFYNNEISEKSEIFDDQFSVERPDGSNFTLKIRSTKLEDSAMYFCASRSGQGSTEAFFGQGTRLTVV.

The chain carries TRBV19 and TRBJ1-1, with 7 bases fitting TRBD1. Trimming at V came to 5 bases and at J to 3 bases, leaving 9 bases not matched to a gene. Germline values: CDR1 LNHDA, CDR2 SQIVND (reference sequence). This CDR3 has 15 residues. CDR3 protein: CASSSWTGYDTEAFF. DNA of the CDR3: TGTGCCAGTAGTTCCTGGACAGGTTATGACACTGAAGCTTTCTTT.

The CDR3 nucleotides read TGCGCCAGCAGCACCGGACAGGGGTGGGAGACCCAGTACTTC. It yields the protein CASSTGQGWETQYF. The chain links TRBV5-1 to TRBJ2-5; 9 nucleotides align to TRBD1. The CDR3 is 14 residues long. After removal of 4 bases from V and 5 bases from J, the junction contained 6 bases not matched to a gene. Germline CDR1 and CDR2: SGHRS and YFSETQ.

This clone has just a few counts. This chain links TRBV30 with TRBJ1-5; 8 bases fit TRBD1. The J segment lost 5 bases and the V segment lost 2 bases, leaving 8 bases of the junction unmatched. Germline loops: CDR1 GTSNPN, CDR2 SVGIG (reference sequence). This CDR3 region has 15 residues. CDR3 bases: TGTGCCTGGAGTCCCGGACAGGGCCATTATCAGCCCCAGCATTTT. It specifies CAWSPGQGHYQPQHF. The full variable domain, its missing parts supplied by reference TRBV30 and TRBJ1-5, is SQTIHQWPATLVQPVGSPLSLECTVEGTSNPNLYWYRQAAGRGLQLLFYSVGIGQISSEVPQNLSASRPQDRQFILSSKKLLLSDSGFYLCAWSPGQGHYQPQHFGDGTRLSIL.

J is TRBJ2-3 and V is TRBV19, with D unresolved. Trimming removed 6 bases at V and 0 bases at J, with 10 bases between. CDR1 and CDR2 from the germline V gene are LNHDA and SQIVND (reference sequence). This CDR3 is built from 14 residues. DNA for the CDR3: TGTGCCAGTAGGGCAGGTTCTAGCACAGATACGCAGTATTTT. It codes for CASRAGSSTDTQYF. Variable domain in full (rest from reference TRBV19 and TRBJ2-3): DGGITQSPKYLFRKEGQNVTLSCEQNLNHDAMYWYRQDPGQGLRLIYYSQIVNDFQKGDIAEGYSVSREKKESFPLTVTSAQKNPTAFYLCASRAGSSTDTQYFGPGTRLTVL.

This clone showed up just a few times. The genes are TRBV28 and TRBJ1-1; no firm D call. The V gene lost 3 bases and the J gene lost 2 bases, with 16 bases spanning the gap. Germline values: CDR1 MDHEN, CDR2 SYDVKM. The CDR3 consists of 16 residues. The CDR3 is CASSFASQQLNTEAFF. The CDR3 nucleotides read TGTGCCAGCAGTTTCGCGTCACAGCAGCTTAACACTGAAGCTTTCTTT.

This clone was observed a single time. The J gene is TRBJ2-1, the V gene TRBV5-4; TRBD2 aligns across 8 bases. V was clipped by 3 bases and J by 6 bases; unmatched bases: 5. This CDR3 has 14 amino acids. Germline CDR1 is SGHNT and CDR2 is YYREEE (reference sequence). The CDR3, as DNA: TGTGCCAGCAGCTCCCGGGGGGGCTCCAATGAGCAGTTCTTC. Translated, it gives CASSSRGGSNEQFF.

J is TRBJ2-1 and V is TRBV2; D may be TRBD1 (6 bases). V was cut by 6 bases and J by 2 bases, with 8 bases left in between. The germline CDR1 and CDR2 sequences are SNHLY and FYNNEI. CDR3 length: 13 residues. The DNA for the CDR3 is TGTGCCAGCAGCCGGACAGCCTACAATGAGCAGTTCTTC. It specifies CASSRTAYNEQFF.

CDR3 region: CASSKLTGTATNEKLFF. The DNA for the CDR3 is TGTGCCAGCTCAAAATTAACAGGGACAGCAACTAATGAAAAACTGTTTTTT. The rearrangement joins TRBV18 to TRBJ1-4, with 7 positions matching TRBD1. Germline V CDR1 and CDR2: KGHSH, LQKENI. The V segment lost 5 bases and the J segment 0 bases; nucleotides outside the gene matches: 9. CDR3 length: 17 amino acids. Filled out from reference TRBV18 and TRBJ1-4, the complete variable domain reads NAGVMQNPRHLVRRRGQEARLRCSPMKGHSHVYWYRQLPEEGLKFMVYLQKENIIDESGMPKERFSAEFPKEGPSILRIQQVVRGDSAAYFCASSKLTGTATNEKLFFGSGTQLSVL.

The rearrangement joins TRBV5-4 to TRBJ2-3, with 8 bases matching TRBD2. The CDR3 extends over 16 amino acids. After removal of 4 bases from V and 0 bases from J, the junction contained 7 bases not matched to a gene. CDR1 and CDR2 (germline): SGHNT, YYREEE (reference sequence). CDR3 amino acids: CASSPGGTPSTDTQYF. CDR3 bases: TGTGCCAGCAGCCCGGGGGGGACTCCTAGCACAGATACGCAGTATTTT.

The chain carries TRBV18 and TRBJ2-1, with a tentative D call TRBD2 (5 bases). Trimming cost V 3 bases and J 9 bases, with 15 bases left between them. The CDR3 runs 14 residues. The V gene's germline CDR1 is KGHSH and CDR2 LQKENI. CDR3 sequence reads: CASSPPLEVGEQFF. CDR3 nucleotide sequence: TGTGCCAGCTCACCCCCTCTGGAGGTAGGTGAGCAGTTCTTC.

The chain has TRBV5-4 and TRBJ1-3; TRBD1 matches at 7 bases. This CDR3 contains 13 residues. Germline-derived CDR1 and CDR2 are SGHNT and YYREEE (reference sequence). V gave up 0 bases and J gave up 7 bases; unmatched junction bases: 1. The CDR3 here is CASSLGRGNTIYF. The CDR3 DNA sequence: TGTGCCAGCAGCTTGGGCAGGGGGAACACCATATATTTT.

This rearrangement joins TRBV6-1 to TRBJ2-2, with 10 bases matching TRBD2. Germline CDR1 reads MNHNS; CDR2 reads SASEGT. J was trimmed by 2 bases and V by 2 bases; bases with no gene match: 8. CDR3 length equals 18 residues. This CDR3 reads CASSERLAGAYNTGELFF. CDR3 DNA sequence: TGTGCCAGCAGTGAAAGGCTAGCGGGGGCCTATAACACCGGGGAGCTGTTTTTT.

The chain links TRBV19 to TRBJ1-4, with 7 nucleotides matching TRBD1. CDR1 LNHDA and CDR2 SQIVND come from the germline V gene (reference sequence). The V segment lost 6 bases and the J segment 5 bases; nucleotides outside the gene matches: 12. The CDR3 sequence is 16 residues long. CDR3 nucleotide sequence: TGTGCCAGTAGCATGTTTGGGACAGCTGGGAATGAAAAACTGTTTTTT. It codes for CASSMFGTAGNEKLFF.

This sequence joins TRBV7-2 and TRBJ2-1, with 7 bases identical to TRBD2. The ends lost 1 base at V and 3 bases at J; junction bases unmatched: 3. The CDR3 is 15 residues long. CDR1 is SGHTA and CDR2 is FQGNSA in the germline V gene. The CDR3 reads CASSLGLADYNEQFF. CDR3 coding DNA: TGTGCCAGCAGCTTAGGGCTAGCGGACTACAATGAGCAGTTCTTC.

This rearrangement joins TRBV30 to TRBJ2-5, with D uncertain. The germline V gene encodes CDR1 GTSNPN and CDR2 SVGIG (reference sequence). This CDR3 comprises 11 residues. V shed 0 bases and J shed 3 bases, with 2 bases lying between them. CDR3 coding DNA: TGTGCCTGGAGTGTTAAAGAGACCCAGTACTTC. Amino acid sequence: CAWSVKETQYF.

The rearrangement links TRBV5-1 to TRBJ2-1; 14 nucleotides line up with TRBD2. Germline trimming cut 6 bases from V and 15 bases from J; bases unmatched to any gene: 17. The CDR3 sequence is 16 residues long. Per the germline V gene, CDR1 is SGHRS and CDR2 is YFSETQ. CDR3 bases: TGCGCCAGCACCGTTGGGACGGTTGGGACTAGCGGGAGTTGGTTCTTC. It specifies CASTVGTVGTSGSWFF. The full variable domain, rest sourced from reference TRBV5-1 and TRBJ2-1, is KAGVTQTPRYLIKTRGQQVTLSCSPISGHRSVSWYQQTPGQGLQFLFEYFSETQRNKGNFPGRFSGRQFSNSRSEMNVSTLELGDSALYLCASTVGTVGTSGSWFFGPGTRLTVL.

The table lists this clone with a count of one. The rearrangement uses TRBV5-6 and TRBJ1-1; TRBD1 matches at 9 bases. The V gene's germline CDR1 is SGHDT and CDR2 YYEEEE. Trimming took 4 bases from V and 1 from J; bases not matched to a gene: 5. The CDR3 consists of 15 residues. The DNA of the CDR3 is TGTGCCAGCAGCCCAGGACAGGGGAAGAACACTGAAGCTTTCTTT. Translation: CASSPGQGKNTEAFF.

The V and J genes are TRBV5-8 and TRBJ2-7; no clear D. Germline lookup yields CDR1 SGHTS and CDR2 YDEGEE. This CDR3 has 11 residues. Trimming pared 4 bases from V and 2 bases from J, leaving 4 bases between. CDR3 sequence: CASSPAYEQYF. For the CDR3, the DNA is TGTGCCAGCAGCCCCGCCTACGAGCAGTACTTC.

The rearrangement joins TRBV19 to TRBJ2-2; TRBD1 matches at 7 bases. There are 16 residues in the CDR3. Germline V gene data show CDR1 as LNHDA and CDR2 as SQIVND (reference sequence). V lost 3 bases, J lost 1 base, and 5 bases stayed unmatched. CDR3 in amino acids: CASSMNGQENTGELFF. CDR3 nucleotides: TGTGCCAGTAGTATGAACGGACAGGAGAACACCGGGGAGCTGTTTTTT.

The chain is built from TRBV27 and TRBJ2-1, with a tentative D call TRBD2 (6 bases). Per the germline V gene, CDR1 is MNHEY and CDR2 is SMNVEV (reference sequence). The CDR3 spans 17 residues. V lost 4 bases and J 0 bases, leaving 16 bases between the germline ends. CDR3 DNA sequence: TGTGCCAGCAGTTATGGTCGCGGGATGAACTCCTACAATGAGCAGTTCTTC. The encoded protein is CASSYGRGMNSYNEQFF.

This clone appeared a single time. The rearrangement links TRBV23-1 to TRBJ1-2; no clear D. TRBV23-1 is known as an ORF, though its function is uncertain. There are 13 residues in the CDR3. Trimming removed 4 bases at V and 7 bases at J, with 13 bases between. This CDR3 is CASSPAEEGGYTF. The CDR3 region has the DNA TGCGCCAGCAGTCCGGCGGAGGAGGGTGGCTACACCTTC.

The chain has TRBV6-1 and TRBJ2-1; 9 nucleotides agree with TRBD2. CDR3 length: 15 amino acids. Germline values: CDR1 MNHNS, CDR2 SASEGT. The ends lost 2 bases at V and 9 bases at J; junction bases unmatched: 8. The chain's CDR3 is CASSEYLAGATEQFF. CDR3 DNA sequence: TGTGCCAGCAGTGAATATTTAGCGGGAGCCACTGAGCAGTTCTTC.

The chain has TRBV6-5 and TRBJ1-5, with 7 bases identical to TRBD1. Germline-derived CDR1 and CDR2 are MNHEY and SVGAGI. The ends lost 6 bases at V and 6 bases at J; junction bases unmatched: 8. This CDR3 comprises 14 residues. The CDR3 region is CASREGQQTQPQHF. CDR3 nucleotide sequence: TGTGCCAGCAGAGAGGGACAGCAGACTCAGCCCCAGCATTTT.

The rearrangement links TRBV9 to TRBJ1-3; the D gene is possibly TRBD1 (5 bases). Germline V gene sequence: CDR1 SGDLS, CDR2 YYNGEE. The V and J ends lost 0 bases and 6 bases respectively, with 13 bases between them. The CDR3 extends over 15 amino acids. The CDR3 is CASSVGAGSENTIYF. CDR3 DNA: TGTGCCAGCAGCGTAGGTGCAGGGTCGGAAAACACCATATATTTT.

The chain recombines TRBV6-1 with TRBJ1-6, with D possibly TRBD1 on 6 matching bases. CDR3 size: 14 residues. From germline, CDR1 is MNHNS and CDR2 SASEGT. Trimming shortened V by 7 bases and J by 9 bases, and 16 bases separated the two germline ends. CDR3 sequence (DNA): TGTGCCAGCACCGGAGGGGGGGCAGGTTCACCCCTCCACTTT. This encodes CASTGGGAGSPLHF.

V gene TRBV6-1 combines with J gene TRBJ2-6, with 10 positions matching TRBD1. Germline CDR1 MNHNS, CDR2 SASEGT. The CDR3 consists of 20 residues. Unmatched junction bases numbered 14, after V lost 2 bases and J lost 4 bases. The CDR3 coding sequence is TGTGCCAGCAGTGAACGAAGGGGGGGACAGGGGCCAAGAGGGGCCAACGTCCTGACTTTC. Amino acids: CASSERRGGQGPRGANVLTF.

V usage is TRBV3-1 (or the pseudogene TRBV3-2) and J usage is TRBJ2-3; 13 bases line up with TRBD2. The CDR3 loop spans 15 amino acids. Germline CDR1 reads LGHDT; CDR2 reads YNNKEL (reference sequence). V lost 4 bases, J lost 4 bases, and 2 bases stayed unmatched. The CDR3 DNA is TGTGCCAGCAGCCGACTAGCGGGAGGTTCAGATACGCAGTATTTT. Translating gives CASSRLAGGSDTQYF.

V usage is TRBV5-1 and J usage is TRBJ1-6, with 11 bases aligning to TRBD1. With 5 bases clipped from V and 8 bases from J, the junction kept 6 bases outside the gene matches. Germline CDR1 is SGHRS and CDR2 is YFSETQ. The CDR3 sequence is 15 residues long. The chain's CDR3 is CASSSRGQGDSPLHF. As DNA, the CDR3 is TGCGCCAGCAGTAGCCGGGGACAGGGGGATTCACCCCTCCACTTT. The variable domain in full, completed from reference TRBV5-1 and TRBJ1-6, reads KAGVTQTPRYLIKTRGQQVTLSCSPISGHRSVSWYQQTPGQGLQFLFEYFSETQRNKGNFPGRFSGRQFSNSRSEMNVSTLELGDSALYLCASSSRGQGDSPLHFGNGTRLTVT.

The chain links TRBV6-1 to TRBJ1-1, with unresolved D. V lost 1 base to trimming and J lost 11 bases, with 11 bases between them. Germline lookup yields CDR1 MNHNS and CDR2 SASEGT. The CDR3 sequence is 12 residues long. The CDR3 protein is CASSEERRGAFF. CDR3 bases: TGTGCCAGCAGTGAAGAGAGGAGAGGTGCTTTCTTT.